The clone carrying this T cell receptor beta chain came up many times. Antigen specificity is unknown. Uncontrolled infections, other autoimmune diseases, pregnancy or lactation led to exclusion of patients. The PBMCs studied were ones that came from 10 ml fresh peripheral blood. TCR beta CDR3 regions were amplified from RNA transcripts. HTBI primers were employed in a first-round RT-PCR of the TCR CDR3. TCRdb independently ran MiXCR on the multiplex PCR reads; one entry per CDR3 protein. The repertoire holds roughly 700,000 distinct CDR3 sequences, 12% to 15% seen once, with about a tenth in the top ten. This record comes from a study of T cells in Graves' hyperthyroidism and ophthalmopathy. V was pared by 5 bases and J by 0 bases, with 4 bases of the junction left unmatched. This CDR3 has 14 amino acids. Germline assignment: CDR1 DFQATT and CDR2 SNEGSKA (reference sequence). Study results and caveats: Among clonotypes expanded in thyroid above 0.001, most were also found in blood. Ophthalmopathy was separated from stable hyperthyroidism by a 13 V-J model.

The gene calls are TRBV20-1 and TRBJ2-1, with 7 bases that match TRBD2. The sample taken for sequencing was blood. The source is a woman between 18 and 29 years old with Graves' hyperthyroidism. The CDR3 DNA reads TGCAGTGCTGGGCGCGGGAGCTCCTACAATGAGCAGTTCTTC. Protein: CSAGRGSSYNEQFF.